Presented here are 14 T cell receptor beta chains from one specimen sequenced in a study of beta chain features in type 1 diabetes. Their antigens are not known. What was sequenced were expressed TCRB transcripts, since all of the isolated RNA had been reverse transcribed. Data came from immunoSEQ multiplex PCR; TCRdb stores just in-frame clones and leaves some out. The repertoire includes some 660,000 clones, over 11% of them detected once, and approximately 0.043% sits in the top ten. Notes on the study in general: TCRB CDR3s from Type 1 diabetes patients were moderately but significantly shorter in all four CD4+ subsets.

Material: naive CD4+ T cells from blood. Receptors originate from a man aged 18 to 35 with type 1 diabetes.

J is TRBJ2-2 and V is TRBV4-3; 7 bases are shared with TRBD1. Looked up from germline, CDR1 is LGHNA and CDR2 is YSLEER. V lost 7 bases to trimming and J lost 0 bases; unmatched junction nucleotides: 2. CDR3 length: 14 amino acids. CDR3 loop: CASNDRANTGELFF. The DNA for the CDR3 is TGCGCCAGCAATGACAGGGCGAACACCGGGGAGCTGTTTTTT.

This clone was seen only a few times. The gene calls are TRBV15 and TRBJ2-5; D is perhaps TRBD2 (6 bases). Trimming took 4 bases from V and 6 from J, leaving 18 bases between them. The germline V gene encodes CDR1 LNHNV and CDR2 YYDKDF (reference sequence). The CDR3 sequence is 15 residues long. Here the CDR3 reads CATSMIDRDSQTQYF. The CDR3 region has the DNA TGTGCCACCAGCATGATTGACCGGGACTCACAGACCCAGTACTTC.

This clone occurred a few times. The chain combines TRBV6-6 with TRBJ2-3; D possibly corresponds to TRBD2 (6 bases). The V and J ends lost 7 bases and 6 bases respectively, with 14 bases between them. The CDR3 has 13 amino acids. CDR1 and CDR2 (germline): MNHNY, SVGAGI (reference sequence). CDR3 amino acids: CASIWDLGDTQYF. In nucleotides, the CDR3 is TGTGCCAGCATCTGGGACTTGGGCGATACGCAGTATTTT.

This clone was seen a handful of times. V gene TRBV6-1 combines with J gene TRBJ1-1; D may be TRBD1 (6 bases). CDR3 length equals 12 residues. The germline V gene has CDR1 MNHNS and CDR2 SASEGT. V lost 10 bases to trimming and J lost 4 bases, with 13 bases between them. The CDR3 here is CATFEGGTEAFF. In nucleotides, the CDR3 is TGTGCCACCTTCGAAGGGGGCACTGAAGCTTTCTTT.

V and J are TRBV7-2 and TRBJ1-1, with D hard to call. The CDR3 contains 11 residues. CDR1 is SGHTA and CDR2 is FQGNSA in the germline V gene. V was trimmed by 0 bases and J by 12 bases, leaving 8 bases between them. The CDR3 sequence: CASSLAAPTFF. The CDR3 nucleotides read TGTGCCAGCAGCTTAGCGGCTCCCACTTTCTTT.

J is TRBJ1-1 and V is TRBV18, with D possibly TRBD1 on 6 matching bases. The CDR3 has 15 amino acids. V gave up 5 bases and J gave up 4 bases, with 17 bases separating them. Germline CDR1 and CDR2: KGHSH and LQKENI. CDR3 nucleotides: TGTGCCAGCTCAGGATCTACAGGGTTTGCCACTGAAGCTTTCTTT. This gives the protein CASSGSTGFATEAFF.

V usage is TRBV28 and J usage is TRBJ2-1; D remains unclear. Trimming left V 2 bases short and J 4 bases short, with 12 bases between. The length of the CDR3 is 15 residues. Germline-derived CDR1 and CDR2 are MDHEN and SYDVKM. The CDR3 DNA reads as TGTGCCAGCAGTTTAATTCAGGAAAGGTACAATGAGCAGTTCTTC. As protein: CASSLIQERYNEQFF.

The V and J genes are TRBV2 and TRBJ1-5; D remains unclear. The CDR3 spans 14 residues. Trimming pared 7 bases from V and 5 bases from J, leaving 15 bases between. The germline CDR1 and CDR2 sequences are SNHLY and FYNNEI. The CDR3 loop is CASTPGWSDQPQHF. CDR3 bases: TGTGCCAGCACGCCGGGGTGGAGTGATCAGCCCCAGCATTTT.

The CDR3: CASSVRVKYQPQHF. The CDR3, as DNA: TGTGCCAGCAGTGTCAGGGTTAAGTATCAGCCCCAGCATTTT. The V gene is TRBV6-6, the J gene TRBJ1-5; D might be TRBD1 (5 bases). Per germline, CDR1 MNHNY and CDR2 SVGAGI (reference sequence). The CDR3 spans 14 residues. The V end was cut by 5 bases, the J end by 5 bases, with 13 bases between.

V usage is TRBV7-9 and J usage is TRBJ1-2; unclear D gene. In germline, CDR1 is SEHNR, CDR2 FQNEAQ (reference sequence). The CDR3 sequence is 11 residues long. V was pared by 3 bases and J by 8 bases, with 7 bases between. This chain's CDR3 is CASSLTYGYTF. CDR3 DNA: TGTGCCAGCAGCTTGACTTACGGCTACACCTTC.

The chain links TRBV6-5 to TRBJ2-1, with a possible D match to TRBD1 (5 bases). V was pared by 8 bases and J by 0 bases, with 8 bases between. This CDR3 has 13 residues. The germline V gene encodes CDR1 MNHEY and CDR2 SVGAGI. The CDR3, as DNA: TGTGCCAGCCAGGGTAGCTCCTACAATGAGCAGTTCTTC. Protein product: CASQGSSYNEQFF.

The table lists this clone with a few counts. The genes are TRBV6-1 and TRBJ1-4, with D possibly TRBD1 on 6 matching bases. V shed 3 bases and J shed 8 bases, with 16 bases lying between them. The CDR3 has 15 residues. Per germline, CDR1 MNHNS and CDR2 SASEGT. The CDR3 sequence: CASSDPTLGGEKLFF. The CDR3 nucleotides read TGTGCCAGCAGTGACCCGACTCTTGGGGGCGAAAAACTGTTTTTT.

In this sample, this clone turned up a few times. The chain links TRBV5-1 to TRBJ2-7, with 7 bases matching TRBD1. Unmatched junction bases numbered 11, after V lost 4 bases and J lost 1 base. The CDR3 loop spans 16 amino acids. Per the germline V gene, CDR1 is SGHRS and CDR2 is YFSETQ. The CDR3 sequence is CASSVSGTVFSYEQYF. The CDR3 bases are TGCGCCAGCAGCGTCTCCGGGACAGTATTTTCCTACGAGCAGTACTTC.

There are a few counts of this clone. V gene TRBV11-1 combines with J gene TRBJ1-4; D is undetermined. The CDR3 covers 15 residues. V shed 5 bases and J shed 5 bases, with 15 bases lying between them. Germline lookup yields CDR1 SGHAT and CDR2 FQDESV (reference sequence). CDR3 protein: CASSPRWTANEKLFF. CDR3 in DNA: TGTGCCAGCAGCCCGAGATGGACCGCGAATGAAAAACTGTTTTTT.